Below are 21 T cell receptor beta chains sequenced from a single sample in a study of T cell repertoires in cytomegalovirus infection (dated by TCRdb to the late 2010s). Their antigens are not known. The treatment or condition tag for this specimen amounts to: in vitro stimulation with specific CMV peptide epitopes to enrich CMV-specific T cells. TCRdb records Illumina HiSeq 1500 as the sequencer. TCRdb itself trimmed the public reads at Q25 with fastp, ran MiXCR and retained productive beta chains. Every entry covers one CDR3 protein and lists the most common genes and DNA from its rows. The table for this sample lists approximately 500,000 distinct CDR3 sequences; around 35% of them were counted only once. The ten biggest clones cover about a sixth of the sample. This material consisted of cultured PBMCs, taken from culture after CMV antigen stimulation. These receptors were taken from a human donor in good health (CMV status not recorded). Some clones in this sample may be carry-over from other donors' samples.

This clonotype was detected once. The chain carries TRBV28 and TRBJ2-3; D is undetermined. Between the trimmed V and J ends, which lost 3 bases and 2 bases, there was a span of 12 bases. This CDR3 comprises 15 residues. Germline CDR1 MDHEN, CDR2 SYDVKM. Here the CDR3 reads CASSFLGPITDTQYF. CDR3 coding DNA: TGTGCCAGCAGTTTCCTAGGCCCGATCACAGATACGCAGTATTTT.

This clonotype was counted a few times. The chain has TRBV6-5 and TRBJ1-5; D not resolved. The CDR3 runs 15 residues. Trimming cost V 0 bases and J 4 bases, with 10 bases left between them. In germline, CDR1 is MNHEY, CDR2 SVGAGI. The chain's CDR3 is CASSYSSGWNQPQHF. DNA of the CDR3: TGTGCCAGCAGTTACTCGAGCGGGTGGAATCAGCCCCAGCATTTT.

The V and J genes are TRBV6-2 or TRBV6-3 and TRBJ1-2; 8 bases line up with TRBD1. Germline-derived CDR1 and CDR2 are MNHEY and SVGEGT. J was trimmed by 1 base and V by 7 bases; bases with no gene match: 5. The CDR3 extends over 14 amino acids. The CDR3 is CASITDRDNYGYTF. The DNA for the CDR3 is TGTGCCAGCATTACGGACAGGGATAACTATGGCTACACCTTC.

The rearrangement links TRBV15 to TRBJ2-7, with D possibly being TRBD1 (6 bases). Germline CDR1 LNHNV, CDR2 YYDKDF (reference sequence). This CDR3 spans 15 amino acids. Trimming stripped 4 bases from V and 3 bases from J, with 16 bases between. The CDR3 reads CATSMSRGRGYEQYF. The DNA for the CDR3 is TGTGCCACCAGCATGAGTCGGGGCAGGGGCTACGAGCAGTACTTC.

This clonotype came up many times. The chain uses TRBV7-6 and TRBJ1-3, with 7 nucleotides matching TRBD1. Germline values: CDR1 SGHVS, CDR2 FNYEAQ. This CDR3 region has 15 residues. V lost 5 bases to trimming and J lost 4 bases; unmatched junction nucleotides: 8. Written as DNA, the CDR3 is TGTGCCAGCAGCGCTGAAACAGGGGTAGGAAACACCATATATTTT. It codes for CASSAETGVGNTIYF.

The V gene is TRBV24-1, the J gene TRBJ1-1; maybe TRBD1 (5 bases). Trimming removed 4 bases at V and 3 bases at J, with 11 bases between. CDR1 is KGHDR and CDR2 is SFDVKD in the germline V gene. The CDR3 consists of 14 residues. The CDR3 coding sequence is TGTGCCACCAGTGACAAGGACATCTACACTGAAGCTTTCTTT. This encodes CATSDKDIYTEAFF.

This chain uses TRBV25-1 with TRBJ2-1, with D unresolved. Per the germline V gene, CDR1 is MGHDK and CDR2 is SYGVNS. The CDR3 length is 13 residues. V was clipped by 6 bases and J by 10 bases, with 16 bases between them. CDR3 sequence reads: CASRALALPEQFF. In DNA form, the CDR3 reads TGTGCCAGCAGGGCTTTAGCCCTCCCAGAGCAGTTCTTC. Together with reference TRBV25-1 and TRBJ2-1, the CDR3 gives the full variable domain: EADIYQTPRYLVIGTGKKITLECSQTMGHDKMYWYQQDPGMELHLIHYSYGVNSTEKGDLSSESTVSRIRTEHFPLTLESARPSHTSQYLCASRALALPEQFFGPGTRLTVL.

This clonotype was detected ten times or more. This rearrangement joins TRBV12-3 or TRBV12-4 to TRBJ2-3; unclear D gene. The CDR3 extends over 14 amino acids. The germline V and J ends were trimmed by 7 bases and 4 bases, with 15 bases remaining between them. CDR3 protein: CASKQPNGPDTQYF. Here the CDR3 DNA reads TGTGCCAGCAAACAACCTAATGGTCCAGATACGCAGTATTTT.

V is TRBV7-2 and J is TRBJ2-1, with D possibly being TRBD1 (5 bases). The ends were cut back, 3 bases at V and 5 bases at J, with 11 bases in the middle. The CDR3 length is 14 residues. Germline V lookup: CDR1 SGHTA, CDR2 FQGNSA. CDR3 protein: CASSFRTNHNEQFF. DNA for the CDR3: TGTGCCAGCAGCTTCAGGACAAACCACAATGAGCAGTTCTTC.

This clonotype was counted a few times. The chain couples TRBV7-1 to TRBJ1-4, with no clear D. TRBV7-1 is placed among ORFs of uncertain function. Trimming stripped 10 bases from V and 3 bases from J, with 9 bases between. The CDR3 has 12 amino acids. CDR3 nucleotides: TGTGCCATAAATGAGGCTAATGAAAAACTGTTTTTT. This gives the protein CAINEANEKLFF.

This rearrangement joins TRBV4-3 to TRBJ2-1; the D is unclear. V was trimmed by 3 bases and J by 6 bases, leaving 9 bases between them. Per germline, CDR1 LGHNA and CDR2 YSLEER. The CDR3 is 13 residues long. Written as DNA, the CDR3 is TGCGCCAGCAGCCATGACCCCTTCAATGAGCAGTTCTTC. Its protein is CASSHDPFNEQFF.

This clonotype was counted between two and nine times. V and J are TRBV20-1 and TRBJ2-5; D unclear. Trimming took off 6 bases at V and 5 bases at J, with 10 bases between the two ends. The germline V gene has CDR1 DFQATT and CDR2 SNEGSKA (reference sequence). The CDR3 loop spans 11 amino acids. Written as DNA, the CDR3 is TGCAGTGCCTCCCCGGGTGAGACCCAGTACTTC. It is translated as CSASPGETQYF.

This clonotype was detected a few times. The chain combines TRBV7-2 with TRBJ1-1; D unresolved. The CDR3 is 12 residues long. CDR1 is SGHTA, CDR2 FQGNSA, per germline. V lost 5 bases and J 4 bases, leaving 8 bases between the germline ends. CDR3 nucleotide sequence: TGTGCCAGCAGCAACCGTTTCACTGAAGCTTTCTTT. Translating it yields CASSNRFTEAFF.

V is TRBV6-2 or TRBV6-3 and J is TRBJ2-1; no clear D. The CDR3 runs to 12 residues. CDR1 is MNHEY, CDR2 SVGEGT, per germline. Deletions cut 2 bases from V and 7 bases from J, with 6 bases between. The CDR3 DNA reads as TGTGCCAGCAGTTACGGAGTAAATGAGCAGTTCTTC. Amino acids: CASSYGVNEQFF.

This clonotype has a count of ten or more. The gene calls are TRBV7-2 and TRBJ1-6, with D unresolved. The V end lost 5 bases, the J end lost 8 bases, and 10 bases lay between the germline ends. The CDR3 runs to 13 residues. Germline CDR1 reads SGHTA; CDR2 reads FQGNSA. The CDR3 region has the DNA TGTGCCAGCAGCCTAGAGAGCGATTCACCCCTCCACTTT. This sequence encodes CASSLESDSPLHF.

The gene calls are TRBV7-2 and TRBJ2-1; D is unclear. V lost 5 bases, J lost 7 bases, and 9 bases lay in between. The CDR3 totals 12 residues. Looked up from germline, CDR1 is SGHTA and CDR2 is FQGNSA. In nucleotides, the CDR3 is TGTGCCAGCAGCCGAAGTACGAATGAGCAGTTCTTC. Its protein is CASSRSTNEQFF. The full variable domain, rest sourced from reference TRBV7-2 and TRBJ2-1, is GAGVSQSPSNKVTEKGKDVELRCDPISGHTALYWYRQSLGQGLEFLIYFQGNSAPDKSGLPSDRFSAERTGGSVSTLTIQRTQQEDSAVYLCASSRSTNEQFFGPGTRLTVL.

The chain combines TRBV6-2 or TRBV6-3 with TRBJ2-3, with 13 positions matching TRBD2. The ends lost 4 bases at V and 1 base at J; junction bases unmatched: 11. CDR3 length: 19 amino acids. Germline lookup yields CDR1 MNHEY and CDR2 SVGEGT. This CDR3 reads CASSSRTSGSPLGTDTQYF. Written as DNA, the CDR3 is TGTGCCAGCAGTTCTCGGACTAGCGGGAGCCCTCTTGGCACAGATACGCAGTATTTT.

The gene calls are TRBV20-1 and TRBJ2-7; D may be TRBD2 (6 bases). The germline V gene encodes CDR1 DFQATT and CDR2 SNEGSKA (reference sequence). The CDR3 has 15 residues. With 6 bases removed from V and 3 bases from J, the gap between germline ends came to 21 bases. DNA of the CDR3: TGCAGTGCAACTAACTCCGCCAGCGGGCTCTACGAGCAGTACTTC. Its protein is CSATNSASGLYEQYF.

The chain joins TRBV18 to TRBJ2-3; no clear D. The CDR3 loop spans 13 amino acids. The V end lost 2 bases, the J end lost 2 bases, and 5 bases lay between the germline ends. Germline lookup yields CDR1 KGHSH and CDR2 LQKENI. The CDR3 DNA is TGTGCCAGCTCACCAGACACCACAGATACGCAGTATTTT. It is translated as CASSPDTTDTQYF.

This clonotype appeared once. The rearrangement joins TRBV4-2 to TRBJ2-5; D remains ambiguous. CDR1 is LGHNA, CDR2 YNFKEQ, per germline. CDR3 length equals 13 residues. V was shortened by 2 bases and J by 3 bases, with 7 bases between the two germline ends. Here the CDR3 reads CASSQSPEETQYF. The CDR3 coding sequence is TGTGCCAGCAGCCAATCTCCAGAAGAGACCCAGTACTTC.

CDR3 DNA: TGTGCCAGCAGCCAGGGGACTAGCGTCTACGAGCAGTACGTC. Encoded protein: CASSQGTSVYEQYV. The chain uses TRBV5-6 and TRBJ2-7; 10 positions agree with TRBD2. Germline loops: CDR1 SGHDT, CDR2 YYEEEE. The V segment lost 4 bases and the J segment 3 bases; nucleotides outside the gene matches: 4. The CDR3 sequence is 14 residues long.